This T cell receptor (beta chain) stems from a study of blood T cells in healthy people across ages. Notes on the study in general: In the absence of known donor CMV status, changes in expanded clonotypes were possibly confounded. Because sorting was not performed, PBMCs prevented conclusive naive versus antigen-experienced comparison. Long-lived and aged donors differed, with more naive CD4+ cells and higher diversity in the long-lived.

As to this clonotype: Its target is not known.

Sample-barcoded 5' priming and a J-beta primer mix drove a second PCR of roughly 6 to 12 cycles. MiXCR, applied by TCRdb to the 5' RACE reads, yields one record per CDR3 protein. The sample lists around 620,000 distinct CDR3 sequences, about 25% occurring once. Germline V lookup: CDR1 PRHDT, CDR2 FYEKMQ (reference sequence). The V gene end was trimmed by 4 bases and the J gene end by 4 bases; junction bases not matched to a gene: 9. CDR3 size: 16 residues. Researchers report isolating at least 6 million PBMCs per sample. This sequence joins TRBV13 and TRBJ2-7; TRBD2 matches at 11 bases. Input material: blood. The TCR comes from an older woman in good health. The DNA for the CDR3 is TGTGCCAGCAGCTCCCCCCGTAGCGGGGGGGGTTACGAGCAGTACTTC. This encodes CASSSPRSGGGYEQYF.